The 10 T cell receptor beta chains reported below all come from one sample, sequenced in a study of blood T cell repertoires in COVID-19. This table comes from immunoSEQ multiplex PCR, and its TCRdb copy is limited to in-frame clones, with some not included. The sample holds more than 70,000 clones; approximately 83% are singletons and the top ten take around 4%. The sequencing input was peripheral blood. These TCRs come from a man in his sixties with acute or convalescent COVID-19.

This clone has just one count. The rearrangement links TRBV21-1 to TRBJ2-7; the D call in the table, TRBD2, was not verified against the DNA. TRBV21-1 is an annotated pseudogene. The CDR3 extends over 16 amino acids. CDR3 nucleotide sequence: TGTGCCAGCAGCAAAGTCCGGGTGGGTCAGTCCTACGAGCAGTACTTC. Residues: CASSKVRVGQSYEQYF.

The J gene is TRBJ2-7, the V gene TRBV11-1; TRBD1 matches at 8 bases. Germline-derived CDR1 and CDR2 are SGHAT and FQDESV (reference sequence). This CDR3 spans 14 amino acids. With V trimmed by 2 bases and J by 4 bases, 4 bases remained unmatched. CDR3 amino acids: CASSLRQGRYEQYF. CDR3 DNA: TGTGCCAGCAGCTTAAGACAGGGGCGATACGAGCAGTACTTC.

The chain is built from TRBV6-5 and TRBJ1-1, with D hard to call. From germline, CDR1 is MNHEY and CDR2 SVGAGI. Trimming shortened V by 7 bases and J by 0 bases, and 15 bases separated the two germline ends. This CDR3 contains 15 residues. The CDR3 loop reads CASTSEVRLNTEAFF. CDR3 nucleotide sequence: TGTGCCAGCACTTCGGAGGTCAGGTTGAACACTGAAGCTTTCTTT.

The CDR3 region has the DNA TGTGCCACCAGCTATGGGACAGGTCAATCACCCCTCCACTTT. Translating it yields CATSYGTGQSPLHF. The V and J genes are TRBV15 and TRBJ1-6; 8 bases are shared with TRBD1. The trim removed 5 bases at V and 10 bases at J, leaving 7 bases unmatched. CDR3 size: 14 residues. Germline V gene sequence: CDR1 LNHNV, CDR2 YYDKDF (reference sequence).

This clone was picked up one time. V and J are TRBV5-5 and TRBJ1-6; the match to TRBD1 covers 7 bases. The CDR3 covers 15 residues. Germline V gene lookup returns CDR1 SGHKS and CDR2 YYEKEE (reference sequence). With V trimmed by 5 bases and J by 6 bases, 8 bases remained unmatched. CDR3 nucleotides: TGTGCCAGCAGTAGTGGACAGGCCTTTAATTCACCCCTCCACTTT. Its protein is CASSSGQAFNSPLHF.

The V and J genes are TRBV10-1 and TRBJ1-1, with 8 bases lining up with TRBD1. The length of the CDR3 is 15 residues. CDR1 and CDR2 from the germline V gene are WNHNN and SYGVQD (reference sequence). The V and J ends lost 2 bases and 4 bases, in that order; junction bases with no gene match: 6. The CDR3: CASSEVTGVATEAFF. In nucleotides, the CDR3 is TGCGCCAGCAGTGAGGTGACAGGGGTTGCCACTGAAGCTTTCTTT.

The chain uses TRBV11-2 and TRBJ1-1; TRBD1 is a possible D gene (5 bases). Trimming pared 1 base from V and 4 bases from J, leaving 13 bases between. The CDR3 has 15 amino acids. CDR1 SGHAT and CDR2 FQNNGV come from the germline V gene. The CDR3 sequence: CASSLVRAGRTEAFF. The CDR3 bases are TGTGCCAGCAGCTTAGTACGAGCAGGGCGCACTGAAGCTTTCTTT.

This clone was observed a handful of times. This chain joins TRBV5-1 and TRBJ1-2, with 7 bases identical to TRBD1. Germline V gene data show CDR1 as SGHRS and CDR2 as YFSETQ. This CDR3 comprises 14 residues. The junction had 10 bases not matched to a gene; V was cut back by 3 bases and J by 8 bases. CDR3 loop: CASSSNRGPEGYTF. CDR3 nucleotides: TGCGCCAGCAGCTCAAACAGGGGTCCAGAGGGCTACACCTTC.

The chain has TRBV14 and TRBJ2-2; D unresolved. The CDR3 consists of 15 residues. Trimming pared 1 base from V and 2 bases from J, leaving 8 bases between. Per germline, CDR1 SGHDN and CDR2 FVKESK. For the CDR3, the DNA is TGTGCCAGCAGCCAAGGGCCCAGTAACACCGGGGAGCTGTTTTTT. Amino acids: CASSQGPSNTGELFF.

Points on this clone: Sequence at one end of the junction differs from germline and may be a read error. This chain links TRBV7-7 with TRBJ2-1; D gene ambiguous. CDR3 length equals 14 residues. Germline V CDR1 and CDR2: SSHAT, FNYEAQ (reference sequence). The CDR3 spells CASSLSPAGDVQFF. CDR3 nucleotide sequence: TGTGCTAGCAGCTTATCCCCGGCAGGCGACGTACAGTTCTTC.